These 10 T cell receptor beta chains were all obtained from the same sample, sequenced in a study of T cells after yellow fever vaccination. TCRdb ran MiXCR on the 5' RACE reads and lists one entry per CDR3 protein. This sample yields 550,000 to 750,000 distinct CDR3 sequences, of which roughly 13% are seen a single time; over 13% belongs to the top ten. Sample: PBMCs, taken on the day of the yellow fever booster vaccination. Receptors were obtained from a man aged 25-45 years who received the YFV17D yellow fever vaccine.

The chain is built from TRBV5-1 and TRBJ1-1, with 8 bases matching TRBD1. This CDR3 is built from 15 residues. CDR1 is SGHRS, CDR2 YFSETQ, per germline. The J segment lost 2 bases and the V segment lost 4 bases, leaving 7 bases of the junction unmatched. CDR3 coding DNA: TGCGCCAGCAGCGGATCGGGACAGGATAACACTGAAGCTTTCTTT. Protein sequence: CASSGSGQDNTEAFF.

This clonotype was counted between two and nine times. The chain joins TRBV6-2 or TRBV6-3 to TRBJ1-5, with D perhaps matching TRBD1 (5 bases). Germline V CDR1 and CDR2: MNHEY, SVGEGT. The CDR3 runs 13 residues. The V gene lost 6 bases and the J gene lost 3 bases, with 9 bases spanning the gap. CDR3 loop: CASREGVNQPQHF. The DNA of the CDR3 is TGTGCCAGCAGGGAAGGGGTCAATCAGCCCCAGCATTTT.

V gene TRBV7-8 combines with J gene TRBJ2-3; 12 bases agree with TRBD2. The CDR3 consists of 18 residues. The trim removed 4 bases at V and 3 bases at J, leaving 11 bases unmatched. Germline V gene sequence: CDR1 SGHVS, CDR2 FQNEAQ. The CDR3 nucleotides read TGTGCCAGCAGCTCGAGGCCCTTGACTAGCGGGAGTACAGATACGCAGTATTTT. Translation: CASSSRPLTSGSTDTQYF.

The chain combines TRBV7-2 with TRBJ1-1; possibly TRBD1 for D (5 bases). The V gene's germline CDR1 is SGHTA and CDR2 FQGNSA. Trimming removed 7 bases from V and 0 bases from J, with 15 bases in between. There are 15 residues in the CDR3. Here the CDR3 reads CASKVWGSMNTEAFF. The CDR3 DNA sequence: TGTGCCAGCAAAGTTTGGGGGAGCATGAACACTGAAGCTTTCTTT.

The rearrangement joins TRBV6-7 to TRBJ1-5; no clear D gene. TRBV6-7 is given ORF status, its function remaining uncertain. Trimming took off 8 bases at V and 3 bases at J, with 14 bases between the two ends. The CDR3 has 14 residues. CDR3 protein: CASEGRADNQPQHF. As DNA, the CDR3 is TGTGCCAGCGAAGGACGGGCCGACAATCAGCCCCAGCATTTT.

The chain carries TRBV29-1 and TRBJ2-3, with D unresolved. The germline V gene has CDR1 SQVTM and CDR2 ANQGSEA. This CDR3 comprises 12 residues. The V end lost 1 base, the J end lost 4 bases, and 6 bases lay between the germline ends. CDR3 loop: CSVEVIADTQYF. The DNA for the CDR3 is TGCAGCGTTGAAGTAATTGCAGATACGCAGTATTTT.

The J gene is TRBJ2-7, the V gene TRBV20-1, with 8 bases fitting TRBD2. The junction had 16 bases not matched to a gene; V was cut back by 5 bases and J by 7 bases. The germline gives CDR1 DFQATT, CDR2 SNEGSKA (reference sequence). The CDR3 contains 15 residues. The CDR3 nucleotides read TGCAGTGCTGGACCTCCTAGCGGGCTTGCTTGGGAGCAGTACTTC. Translated, it gives CSAGPPSGLAWEQYF.

The chain uses TRBV6-2 or TRBV6-3 and TRBJ1-1; D remains ambiguous. The CDR3 has 14 amino acids. V dropped 6 bases and J dropped 1 base, with 12 bases sitting between them. The germline CDR1 and CDR2 sequences are MNHEY and SVGEGT. Written as DNA, the CDR3 is TGTGCCAGCAGCGTCCCACCGGGGAACACTGAAGCTTTCTTT. This translates into CASSVPPGNTEAFF.

The J gene is TRBJ2-5, the V gene TRBV10-2, with 12 positions matching TRBD2. The V gene end was trimmed by 0 bases and the J gene end by 3 bases; junction bases not matched to a gene: 5. CDR1 WSHSY and CDR2 SAAADI come from the germline V gene. This CDR3 comprises 17 residues. CDR3: CASSESRRTSGKETQYF. DNA of the CDR3: TGCGCCAGCAGTGAGTCCCGCAGGACTAGCGGGAAAGAGACCCAGTACTTC.

The J gene is TRBJ1-1, the V gene TRBV19; TRBD1 matches 7 bases. The CDR3 extends over 15 amino acids. Per the germline V gene, CDR1 is LNHDA and CDR2 is SQIVND (reference sequence). Trimming removed 4 bases from V and 0 bases from J; junction bases left unmatched: 5. CDR3: CASSTGGIMNTEAFF. The DNA of the CDR3 is TGTGCCAGTAGTACAGGGGGTATTATGAACACTGAAGCTTTCTTT.